This T cell receptor beta chain was observed in a study of T cells in women clearing cervical HPV infection. Study context: Cases were women with histologically confirmed HPV16-related CIN3 or worse, including a couple of invasive cancers. Study-wide findings and caveats: TRBV6-7 relative abundance averaged about 0.11% in cases and under 0.2% in controls.

V lost 3 bases to trimming and J lost 3 bases; unmatched junction nucleotides: 6. Germline CDR1 reads LNHDA; CDR2 reads SQIVND (reference sequence). CDR3 length: 17 amino acids. TCRdb's copy holds only in-frame clones and misses some; the assay was immunoSEQ multiplex PCR. Its listing shows over 35,000 clones. On this clone: Its antigen remains unidentified. Read coverage stops 3 residues before the CDR3 terminus; the germline J gene supplies the remainder.

Sequenced material: blood buffy coat. This clonotype was sampled from a woman between 18 and 70 years old with a cervical HPV16 infection that either progressed to CIN3+ or cleared (not recorded which). The gene calls are TRBV19 and TRBJ2-3, with 13 bases that match TRBD2. The CDR3 is CASSMRTSGSRTDTQYF. CDR3 DNA (partial): TGTGCCAGTAGTATGCGGACTAGCGGGAGTAGGACAGATACG.